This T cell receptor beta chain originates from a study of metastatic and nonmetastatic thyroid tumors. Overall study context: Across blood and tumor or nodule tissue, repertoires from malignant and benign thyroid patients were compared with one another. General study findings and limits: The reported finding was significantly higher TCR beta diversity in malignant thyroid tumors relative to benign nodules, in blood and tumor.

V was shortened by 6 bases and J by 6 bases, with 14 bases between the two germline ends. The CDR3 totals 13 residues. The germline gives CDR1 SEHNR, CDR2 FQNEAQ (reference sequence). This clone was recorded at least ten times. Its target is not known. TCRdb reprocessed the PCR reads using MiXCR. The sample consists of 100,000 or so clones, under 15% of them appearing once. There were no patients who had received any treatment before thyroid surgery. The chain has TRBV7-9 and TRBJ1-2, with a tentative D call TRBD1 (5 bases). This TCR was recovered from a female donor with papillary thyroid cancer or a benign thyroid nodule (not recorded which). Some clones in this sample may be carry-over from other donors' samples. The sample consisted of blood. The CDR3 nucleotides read TGTGCCAGCAGACGGGACTCGGCAAATGGCTACACCTTC. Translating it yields CASRRDSANGYTF.